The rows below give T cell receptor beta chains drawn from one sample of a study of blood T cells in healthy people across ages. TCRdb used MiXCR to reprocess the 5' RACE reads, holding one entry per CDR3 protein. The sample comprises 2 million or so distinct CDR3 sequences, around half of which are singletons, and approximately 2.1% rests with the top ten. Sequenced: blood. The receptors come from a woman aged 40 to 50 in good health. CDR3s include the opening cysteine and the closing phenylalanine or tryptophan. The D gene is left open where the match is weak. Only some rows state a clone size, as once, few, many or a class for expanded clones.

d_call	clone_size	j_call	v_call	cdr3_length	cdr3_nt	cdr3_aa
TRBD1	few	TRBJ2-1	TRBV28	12	TGTGCCAGCAAATCCGGGACAGGGGCGTTGTTCTTC	CASKSGTGALFF
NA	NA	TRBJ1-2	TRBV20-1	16	TGCAGTGCTAGAGATTTGTGGCGTTCCGATAACTATGGCTACACCTTC	CSARDLWRSDNYGYTF
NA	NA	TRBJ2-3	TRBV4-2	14	TGTGCCAGCAGCCAAGAGGAGGGCACAGATACGCAGTATTTT	CASSQEEGTDTQYF
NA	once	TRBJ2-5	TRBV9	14	TGTGCCAGCAGCGGAGGGATTAATGGAGAGACCCAGTACTTC	CASSGGINGETQYF
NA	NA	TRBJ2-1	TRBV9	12	TGTGCCAGCAGCAAAAGTTACAATGAGCAGTTCTTC	CASSKSYNEQFF
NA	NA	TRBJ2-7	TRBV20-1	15	TGCAGTGCTAGTGGGGCGGAGGAGTTCTCCTACGAGCAGTACTTC	CSASGAEEFSYEQYF
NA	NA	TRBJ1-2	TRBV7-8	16	TGTGCCAGCAGCGAAAGTTGGACTGCTTTACGGGGCGGCTACACCTTC	CASSESWTALRGGYTF
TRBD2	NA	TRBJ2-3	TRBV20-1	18	TGCAGTGCCCTCCGCCTCGACTGGACTAGCGGGGTGACAGATACGCAGTATTTT	CSALRLDWTSGVTDTQYF
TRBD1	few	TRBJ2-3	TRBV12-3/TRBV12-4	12	TGTGCCACTCAGACAGGGGCAGATACGCAGTATTTT	CATQTGADTQYF
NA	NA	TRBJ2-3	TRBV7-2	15	TGTGCCAGCAGCTTAGTTTGGGGGGACACAGATACGCAGTATTTT	CASSLVWGDTDTQYF
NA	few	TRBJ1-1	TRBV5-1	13	TGCGCCAGCAGCTTTGACCTAACCGCTGAAGCTTTCTTT	CASSFDLTAEAFF
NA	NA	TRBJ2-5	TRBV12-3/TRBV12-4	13	TGTGCCAGCAGTGTATTTACAGGAGAGACCCAGTACTTC	CASSVFTGETQYF
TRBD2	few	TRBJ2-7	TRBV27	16	TGTGCCAGCAGTTTATCTAGCGGGGGGGCCGGGTACGAGCAGTACTTC	CASSLSSGGAGYEQYF
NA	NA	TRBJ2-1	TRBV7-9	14	TGTGCCAGCAGCTTAGCCAGGGGTCAAGATGAGCAGTTCTTC	CASSLARGQDEQFF
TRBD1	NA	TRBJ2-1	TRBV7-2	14	TGTGCCAGCAGCTTAGGTCCAGGGGGCATTGAGCAGTTCTTC	CASSLGPGGIEQFF
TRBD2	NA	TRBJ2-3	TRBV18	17	TGTGCCAGCCCAAAACATGAGAGCGGGACTAGCACAGATACGCAGTATTTT	CASPKHESGTSTDTQYF
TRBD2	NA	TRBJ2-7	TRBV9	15	TGTGCCAGCAGACCACTAGCGGGGGGTCGCGATGAGCAGTACTTC	CASRPLAGGRDEQYF
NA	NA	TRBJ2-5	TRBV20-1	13	TGCAGTGCGACCAGTACGGTGGGAGAGACCCAGTACTTC	CSATSTVGETQYF
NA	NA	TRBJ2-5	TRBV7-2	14	TGTGCCAGCAGCTCACAGGGTGTCCCCAAGACCCAGTACTTC	CASSSQGVPKTQYF
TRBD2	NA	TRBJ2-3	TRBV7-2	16	TGTGCCAGCAGCTTACAAACGGGGGGGCCCCCCGATACGCAGTATTTT	CASSLQTGGPPDTQYF
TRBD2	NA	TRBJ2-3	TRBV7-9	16	TGTGCCAGCAGCCCCCGCCCGACCGGGAGGACAGATACGCAGTATTTT	CASSPRPTGRTDTQYF
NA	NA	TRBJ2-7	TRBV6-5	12	TGTGCCAGCAGTTGCAAGGGGTGCGAGCAGTACTTC	CASSCKGCEQYF
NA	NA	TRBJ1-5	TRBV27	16	TGTGCCAGCAGTTTAAGGTGGGGGGCCCCGTCAAGGCCCCAGCATTTT	CASSLRWGAPSRPQHF
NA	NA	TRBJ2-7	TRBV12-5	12	TGTGCTAGTGGTTTTTCCCACTACGAGCAGTACTTC	CASGFSHYEQYF
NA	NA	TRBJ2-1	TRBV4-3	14	TGCGCCAGCAGCCAAGATGGGGGATTTGGGGAGCAGTTCTTC	CASSQDGGFGEQFF
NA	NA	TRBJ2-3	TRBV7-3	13	TGTGCCAGCAGCACTCAGAGCACAGATACGCAGTATTTT	CASSTQSTDTQYF
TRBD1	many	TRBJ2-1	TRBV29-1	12	TGCAGCCCCTGGGACAGGGGTAATGAGCAGTTCTTC	CSPWDRGNEQFF
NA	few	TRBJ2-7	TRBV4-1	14	TGCGCCAGCAGCCAAGACGAGAAATACTACGAGCAGTACTTC	CASSQDEKYYEQYF
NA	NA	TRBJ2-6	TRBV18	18	TGTGCCAGCTCACCACTCGGGGACATTCAATCTGGGGCCAACGTCCTGACTTTC	CASSPLGDIQSGANVLTF
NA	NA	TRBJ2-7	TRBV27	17	TGTGCCAGCAGTTTATCGGTTGGGGGGAGTATCGACAATGAGCAGTACTTC	CASSLSVGGSIDNEQYF
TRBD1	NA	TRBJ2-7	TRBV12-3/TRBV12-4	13	TGTGCCAGCTCAACACAGGGGAACCACGAGCAGTACTTC	CASSTQGNHEQYF
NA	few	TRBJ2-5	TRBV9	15	TGTGCCAGCAGCGCCGGAGGGGGCCCCCAAGAGACCCAGTACTTC	CASSAGGGPQETQYF
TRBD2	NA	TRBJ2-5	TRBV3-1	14	TGTGCCAGCAGCCAAGATCGAGCGGGGGGGGAGCAGTACTTC	CASSQDRAGGEQYF
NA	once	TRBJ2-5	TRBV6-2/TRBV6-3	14	TGTGCCAGCACTGAGGCGAGCAGTCTAGAGACCCAGTACTTC	CASTEASSLETQYF
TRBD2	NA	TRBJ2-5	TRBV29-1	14	TGCAGCGTTGACGGCGGGGGGGCCGGCGATGAGCAGTACTTC	CSVDGGGAGDEQYF
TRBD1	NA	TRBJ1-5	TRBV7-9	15	TGTGCCAGCAGCGCCGGACAGGGGGACAATCAGCCCCAGCATTTT	CASSAGQGDNQPQHF
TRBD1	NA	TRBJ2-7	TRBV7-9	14	TGTGCCAGCGCCGGGGACAGGGGGGCCTACGAGCAGTACTTC	CASAGDRGAYEQYF
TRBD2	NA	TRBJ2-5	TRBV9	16	TGTGCCAGCAGTCCCAGGCTGCGGGGGTACCAAGAGACCCAGTACTTC	CASSPRLRGYQETQYF
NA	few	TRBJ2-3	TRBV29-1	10	TGCAGCGTGGCCGATCGTACGCAGTATTTT	CSVADRTQYF